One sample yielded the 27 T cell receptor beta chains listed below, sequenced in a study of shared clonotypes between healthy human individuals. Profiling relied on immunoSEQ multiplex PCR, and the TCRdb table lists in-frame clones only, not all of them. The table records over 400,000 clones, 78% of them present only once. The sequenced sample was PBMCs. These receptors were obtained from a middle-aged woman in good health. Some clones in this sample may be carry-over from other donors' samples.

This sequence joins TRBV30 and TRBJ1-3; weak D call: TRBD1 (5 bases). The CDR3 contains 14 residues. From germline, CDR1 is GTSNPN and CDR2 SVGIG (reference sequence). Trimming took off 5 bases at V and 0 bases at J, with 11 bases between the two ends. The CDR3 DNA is TGTGCCTGGGGGACCGGCCACTCTGGAAACACCATATATTTT. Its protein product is CAWGTGHSGNTIYF.

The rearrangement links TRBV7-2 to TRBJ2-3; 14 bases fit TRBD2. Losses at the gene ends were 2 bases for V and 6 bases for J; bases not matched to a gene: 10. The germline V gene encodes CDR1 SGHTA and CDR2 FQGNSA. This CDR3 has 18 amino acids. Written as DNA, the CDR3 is TGTGCCAGCAGCTTACTCTCGACTAGCGGGAGGGCCGATGATACGCAGTATTTT. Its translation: CASSLLSTSGRADDTQYF.

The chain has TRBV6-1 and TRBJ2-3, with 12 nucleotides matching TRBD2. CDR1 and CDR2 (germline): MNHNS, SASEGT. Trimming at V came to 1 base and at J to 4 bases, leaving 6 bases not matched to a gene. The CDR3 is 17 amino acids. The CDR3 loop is CASSEVLAGGLADTQYF. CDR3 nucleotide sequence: TGTGCCAGCAGTGAAGTCCTAGCGGGAGGGCTGGCAGATACGCAGTATTTT.

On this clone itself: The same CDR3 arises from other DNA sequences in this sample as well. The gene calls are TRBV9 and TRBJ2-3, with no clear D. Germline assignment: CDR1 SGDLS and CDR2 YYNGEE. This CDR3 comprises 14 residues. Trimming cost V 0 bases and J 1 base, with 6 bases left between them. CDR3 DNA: TGTGCCAGCAGCGTAGATGGGGGCACAGATACGCAGTATTTT. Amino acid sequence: CASSVDGGTDTQYF.

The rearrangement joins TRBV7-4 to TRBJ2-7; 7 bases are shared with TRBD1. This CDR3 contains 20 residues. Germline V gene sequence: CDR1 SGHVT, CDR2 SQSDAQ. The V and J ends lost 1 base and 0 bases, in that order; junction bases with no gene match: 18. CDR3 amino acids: CASSLVPQGVLSRSSYEQYF. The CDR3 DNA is TGTGCCAGCAGCTTAGTCCCCCAGGGGGTACTATCGAGGAGCTCCTACGAGCAGTACTTC.

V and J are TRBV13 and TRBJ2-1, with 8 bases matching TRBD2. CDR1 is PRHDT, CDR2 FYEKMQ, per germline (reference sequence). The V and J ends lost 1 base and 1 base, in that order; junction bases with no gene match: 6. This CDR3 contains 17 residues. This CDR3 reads CASSLVLAGGSYNEQFF. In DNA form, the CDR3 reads TGTGCCAGCAGCTTAGTTCTAGCGGGTGGATCCTACAATGAGCAGTTCTTC.

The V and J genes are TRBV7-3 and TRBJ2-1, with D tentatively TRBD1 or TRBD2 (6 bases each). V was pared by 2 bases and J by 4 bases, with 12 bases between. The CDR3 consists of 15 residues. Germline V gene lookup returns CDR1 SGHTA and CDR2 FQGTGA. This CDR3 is CASSLLGGPYNEQFF. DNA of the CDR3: TGTGCCAGCAGCTTACTCGGGGGCCCGTACAATGAGCAGTTCTTC.

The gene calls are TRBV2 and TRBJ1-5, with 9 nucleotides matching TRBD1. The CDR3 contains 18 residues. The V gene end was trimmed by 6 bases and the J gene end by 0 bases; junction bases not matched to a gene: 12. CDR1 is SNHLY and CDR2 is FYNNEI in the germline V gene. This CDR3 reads CASRALRTGDYSNQPQHF. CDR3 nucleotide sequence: TGTGCCAGCAGAGCCCTAAGGACAGGGGACTATAGCAATCAGCCCCAGCATTTT.

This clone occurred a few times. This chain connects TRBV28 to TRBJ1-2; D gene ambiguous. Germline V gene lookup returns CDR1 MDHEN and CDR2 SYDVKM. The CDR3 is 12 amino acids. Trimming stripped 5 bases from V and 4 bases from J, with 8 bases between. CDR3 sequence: CASSPQPYGYTF. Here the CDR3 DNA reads TGTGCCAGCAGTCCCCAGCCCTATGGCTACACCTTC.

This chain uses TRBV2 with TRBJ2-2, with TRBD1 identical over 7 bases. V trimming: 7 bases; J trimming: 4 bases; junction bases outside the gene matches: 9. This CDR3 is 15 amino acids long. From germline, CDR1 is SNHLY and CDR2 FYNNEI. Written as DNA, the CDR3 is TGTGCCAGCATGAAGGGACAGTACGGCACCGGGGAGCTGTTTTTT. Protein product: CASMKGQYGTGELFF.

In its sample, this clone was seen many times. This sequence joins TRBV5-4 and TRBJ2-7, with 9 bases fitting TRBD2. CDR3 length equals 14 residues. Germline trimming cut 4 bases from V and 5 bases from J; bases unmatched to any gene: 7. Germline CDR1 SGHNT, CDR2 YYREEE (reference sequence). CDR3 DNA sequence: TGTGCCAGCAGCCCGGATAGCGGGAGTCACGAGCAGTACTTC. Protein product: CASSPDSGSHEQYF.

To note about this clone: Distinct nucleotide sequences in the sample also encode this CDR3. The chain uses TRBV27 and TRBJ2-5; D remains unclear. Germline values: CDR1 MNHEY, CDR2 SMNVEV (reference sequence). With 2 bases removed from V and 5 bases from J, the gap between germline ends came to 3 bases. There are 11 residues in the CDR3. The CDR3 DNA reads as TGTGCCAGCAGTTTAGGCGAGACCCAGTACTTC. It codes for CASSLGETQYF.

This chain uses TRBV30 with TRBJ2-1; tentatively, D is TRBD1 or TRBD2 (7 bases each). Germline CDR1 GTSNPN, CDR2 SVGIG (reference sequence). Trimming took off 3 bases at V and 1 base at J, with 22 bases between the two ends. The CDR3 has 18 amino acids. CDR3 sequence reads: CAWSRGRLAVGSYNEQFF. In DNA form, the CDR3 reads TGTGCCTGGAGCAGGGGGAGACTAGCAGTAGGGTCCTACAATGAGCAGTTCTTC.

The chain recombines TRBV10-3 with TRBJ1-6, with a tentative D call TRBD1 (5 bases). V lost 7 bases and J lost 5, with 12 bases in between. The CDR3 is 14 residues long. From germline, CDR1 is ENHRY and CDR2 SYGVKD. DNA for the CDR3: TGTGCCATCATGAACGGCAGGGATAATTCACCCCTCCACTTT. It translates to CAIMNGRDNSPLHF.

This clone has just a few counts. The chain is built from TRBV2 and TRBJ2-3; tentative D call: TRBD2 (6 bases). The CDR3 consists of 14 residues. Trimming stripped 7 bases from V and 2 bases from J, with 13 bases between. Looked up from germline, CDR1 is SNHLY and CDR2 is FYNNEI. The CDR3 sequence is CASKEGGTTDTQYF. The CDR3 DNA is TGTGCCAGCAAGGAGGGCGGGACCACAGATACGCAGTATTTT.

CDR3 protein: CASSLDPGGEETQYF. DNA for the CDR3: TGTGCCAGCAGCTTAGACCCAGGGGGCGAAGAGACCCAGTACTTC. The V and J genes are TRBV7-2 and TRBJ2-5; 8 bases are shared with TRBD1. Germline V CDR1 and CDR2: SGHTA, FQGNSA. Trimming cost V 1 base and J 3 bases; bases outside gene matches: 4. CDR3 size: 15 residues.

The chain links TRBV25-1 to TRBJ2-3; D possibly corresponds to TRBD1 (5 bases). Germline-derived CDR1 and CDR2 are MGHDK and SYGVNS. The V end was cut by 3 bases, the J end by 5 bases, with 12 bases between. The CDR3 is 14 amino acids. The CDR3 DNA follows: TGTGCCAGCAGTGACCCGACAGAAGGAGATACGCAGTATTTT. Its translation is CASSDPTEGDTQYF.

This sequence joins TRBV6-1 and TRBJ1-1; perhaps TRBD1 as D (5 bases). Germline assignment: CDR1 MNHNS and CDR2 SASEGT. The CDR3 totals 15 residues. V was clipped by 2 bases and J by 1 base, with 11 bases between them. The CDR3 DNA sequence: TGTGCCAGCAGTGAAACCGGGACCGAGAACACTGAAGCTTTCTTT. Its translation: CASSETGTENTEAFF.

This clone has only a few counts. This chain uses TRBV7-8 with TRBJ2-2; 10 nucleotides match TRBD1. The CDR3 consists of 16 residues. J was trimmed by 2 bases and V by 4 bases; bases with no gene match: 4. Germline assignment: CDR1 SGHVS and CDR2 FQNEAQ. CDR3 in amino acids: CASSWGQGTNTGELFF. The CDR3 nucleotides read TGTGCCAGCAGCTGGGGACAGGGGACCAACACCGGGGAGCTGTTTTTT.

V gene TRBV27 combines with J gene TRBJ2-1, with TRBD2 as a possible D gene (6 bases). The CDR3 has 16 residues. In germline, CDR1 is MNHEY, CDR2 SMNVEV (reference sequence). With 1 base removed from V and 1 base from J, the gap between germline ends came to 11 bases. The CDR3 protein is CASSLLGGWSYNEQFF. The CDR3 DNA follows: TGTGCCAGCAGTTTATTGGGGGGTTGGTCCTACAATGAGCAGTTCTTC.

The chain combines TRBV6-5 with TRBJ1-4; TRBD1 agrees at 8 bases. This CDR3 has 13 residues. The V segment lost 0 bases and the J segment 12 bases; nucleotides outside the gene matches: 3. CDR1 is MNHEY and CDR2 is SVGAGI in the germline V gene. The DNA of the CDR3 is TGTGCCAGCAGTTACTCTCCGACAGGGGAACTGTTTTTT. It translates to CASSYSPTGELFF.

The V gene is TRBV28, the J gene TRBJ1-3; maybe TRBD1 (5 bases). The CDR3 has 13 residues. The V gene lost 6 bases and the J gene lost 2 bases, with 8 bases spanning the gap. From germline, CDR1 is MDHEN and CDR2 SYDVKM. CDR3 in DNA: TGTGCCAGCAGAGACAGAGCTGGAAACACCATATATTTT. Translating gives CASRDRAGNTIYF.

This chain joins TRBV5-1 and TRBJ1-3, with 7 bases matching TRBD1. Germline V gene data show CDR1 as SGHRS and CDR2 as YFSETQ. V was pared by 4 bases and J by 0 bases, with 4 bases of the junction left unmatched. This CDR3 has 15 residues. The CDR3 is CASSPGTDSGNTIYF. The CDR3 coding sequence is TGCGCCAGCAGCCCAGGGACAGACTCTGGAAACACCATATATTTT.

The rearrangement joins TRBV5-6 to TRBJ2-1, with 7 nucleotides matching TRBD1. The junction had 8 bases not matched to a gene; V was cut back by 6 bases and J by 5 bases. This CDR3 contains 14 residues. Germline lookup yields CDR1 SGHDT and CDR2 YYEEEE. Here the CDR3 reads CASIPGTENNEQFF. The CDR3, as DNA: TGTGCCAGCATCCCCGGGACAGAGAACAATGAGCAGTTCTTC.

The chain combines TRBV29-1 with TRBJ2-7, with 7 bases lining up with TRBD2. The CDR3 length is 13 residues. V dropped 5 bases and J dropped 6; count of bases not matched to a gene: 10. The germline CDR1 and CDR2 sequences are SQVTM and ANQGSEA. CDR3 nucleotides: TGCAGCGTTACCCGCTGGGGGGGTTCCGAGCAGTACTTC. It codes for CSVTRWGGSEQYF.

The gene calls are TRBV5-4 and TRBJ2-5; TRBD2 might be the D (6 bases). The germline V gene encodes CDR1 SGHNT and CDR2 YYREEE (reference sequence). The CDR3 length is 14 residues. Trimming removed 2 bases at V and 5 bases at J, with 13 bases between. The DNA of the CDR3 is TGTGCCAGCAGCTTAACGGGAGTTGAGGAGACCCAGTACTTC. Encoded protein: CASSLTGVEETQYF.

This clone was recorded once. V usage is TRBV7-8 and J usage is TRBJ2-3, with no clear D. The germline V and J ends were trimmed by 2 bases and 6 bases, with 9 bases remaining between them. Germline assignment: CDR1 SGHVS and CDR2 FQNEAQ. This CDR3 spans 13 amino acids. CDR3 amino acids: CASSLSMSDTQYF. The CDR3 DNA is TGTGCCAGCAGCTTATCGATGAGTGATACGCAGTATTTT.